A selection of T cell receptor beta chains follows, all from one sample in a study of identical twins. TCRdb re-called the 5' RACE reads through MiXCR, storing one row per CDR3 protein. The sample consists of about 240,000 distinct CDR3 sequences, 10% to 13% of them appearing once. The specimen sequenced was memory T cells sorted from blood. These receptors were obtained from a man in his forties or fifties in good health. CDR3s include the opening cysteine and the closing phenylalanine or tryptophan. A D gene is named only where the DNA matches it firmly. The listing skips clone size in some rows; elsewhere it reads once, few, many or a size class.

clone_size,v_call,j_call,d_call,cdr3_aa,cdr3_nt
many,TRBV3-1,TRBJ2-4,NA,CASSQGGQIAKNIQYF,TGTGCCAGCAGCCAAGGGGGACAAATAGCCAAAAACATTCAGTACTTC
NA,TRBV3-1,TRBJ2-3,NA,CASSRKKASLPQGGSPDTQYF,TGTGCCAGCAGCCGTAAAAAGGCTTCGCTGCCACAGGGAGGATCACCGGATACGCAGTATTTT
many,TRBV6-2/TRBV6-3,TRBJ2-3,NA,CASSPRLVADTQYF,TGTGCCAGCAGTCCGCGACTAGTCGCAGATACGCAGTATTTT
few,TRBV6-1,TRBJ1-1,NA,CASRSLGRAEAFF,TGTGCCAGCAGGTCATTGGGGAGGGCTGAAGCTTTCTTT
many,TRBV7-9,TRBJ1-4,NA,CASSFSSGSFGEKLFF,TGTGCCAGCAGCTTCTCATCGGGGTCTTTCGGTGAAAAACTGTTTTTT
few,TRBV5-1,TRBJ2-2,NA,CASSPGLKGNTGELFF,TGCGCCAGCAGCCCCGGGTTGAAGGGGAACACCGGGGAGCTGTTTTTT
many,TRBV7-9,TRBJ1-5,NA,CASSLVGDSNQPQHF,TGTGCCAGCAGCTTAGTTGGGGATAGCAATCAGCCCCAGCATTTT
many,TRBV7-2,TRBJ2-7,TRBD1,CASSFRGQQYF,TGTGCCAGCAGCTTCAGGGGGCAGCAGTACTTC
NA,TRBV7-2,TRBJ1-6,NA,CASSPSQYSSPLHF,TGTGCCAGCAGCCCCAGTCAATATAGTTCACCCCTCCACTTT
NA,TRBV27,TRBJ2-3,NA,CASSKPHTDTQYF,TGTGCCAGCAGCAAGCCTCACACAGATACGCAGTATTTT
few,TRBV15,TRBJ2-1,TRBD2,CATVRTSGGYEQFF,TGTGCCACCGTAAGAACTAGCGGGGGTTATGAGCAGTTCTTC
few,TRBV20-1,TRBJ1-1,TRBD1,CSARGDRFFTEAFF,TGCAGTGCTAGAGGGGACAGGTTTTTCACTGAAGCTTTCTTT
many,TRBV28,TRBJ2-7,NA,CASSLFGGAYEQYF,TGTGCCAGCAGTTTATTTGGCGGAGCCTACGAGCAGTACTTC
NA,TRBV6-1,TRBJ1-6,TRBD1,CASRTGQGGSPLHF,TGTGCCAGCAGGACAGGACAGGGTGGTTCACCCCTCCACTTT
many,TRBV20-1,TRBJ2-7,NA,CSARGISNNYEQYF,TGCAGTGCTAGAGGTATATCGAATAACTACGAGCAGTACTTC
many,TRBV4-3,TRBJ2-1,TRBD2,CASSPRLAGGSYNEQFF,TGCGCCAGCAGCCCGCGACTAGCGGGGGGTTCCTACAATGAGCAGTTCTTC
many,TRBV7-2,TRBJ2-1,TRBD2,CASSAGTGGTYNEQFF,TGTGCCAGCAGCGCCGGGACGGGAGGAACCTACAATGAGCAGTTCTTC
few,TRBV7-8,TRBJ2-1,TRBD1,CASSTGQAAYNEQFF,TGTGCCAGCAGTACCGGACAGGCCGCCTACAATGAGCAGTTCTTC
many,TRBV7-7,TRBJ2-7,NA,CASSLRASEDYEQYF,TGTGCTAGCAGCTTAAGGGCTAGCGAAGACTACGAGCAGTACTTC
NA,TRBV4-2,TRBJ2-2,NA,CASSQGGSGYHTGELFF,TGTGCCAGCAGCCAAGGAGGGTCAGGGTACCACACCGGGGAGCTGTTTTTT
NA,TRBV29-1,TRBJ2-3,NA,CSVEDPVQAYTDTQYF,TGCAGCGTTGAAGATCCAGTACAGGCCTACACAGATACGCAGTATTTT
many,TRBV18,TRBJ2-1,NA,CASSPMGVGNEQFF,TGTGCCAGCTCACCAATGGGGGTGGGGAATGAGCAGTTCTTC
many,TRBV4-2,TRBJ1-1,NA,CASSPGHRMNTEAFF,TGTGCCAGCAGCCCTGGACACCGAATGAACACTGAAGCTTTCTTT
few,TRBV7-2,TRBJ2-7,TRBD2,CASSLAGGVREAFYEQYF,TGTGCCAGCAGCTTAGCGGGTGGAGTGCGGGAGGCCTTCTACGAGCAGTACTTC
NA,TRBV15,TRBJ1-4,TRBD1,CATSRGGTGGASNEKLFF,TGTGCCACCAGCAGAGGAGGGACAGGGGGCGCCTCTAATGAAAAACTGTTTTTT
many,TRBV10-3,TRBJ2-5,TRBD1,CAIMDRQETQYF,TGTGCCATCATGGACAGGCAAGAGACCCAGTACTTC
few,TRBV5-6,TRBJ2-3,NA,CASSLSNTQYF,TGTGCCAGCAGCTTGAGTAATACGCAGTATTTT
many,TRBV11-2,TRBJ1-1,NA,CASSLDLTRGAFF,TGTGCCAGCAGCTTAGATCTGACAAGAGGTGCTTTCTTT
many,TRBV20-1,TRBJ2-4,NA,CSARGSESKNIQYF,TGCAGTGCTAGAGGGTCGGAGAGTAAAAACATTCAGTACTTC
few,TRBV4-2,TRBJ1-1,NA,CASSLLGTNTEAFF,TGTGCCAGCAGCCTGCTAGGGACGAACACTGAAGCTTTCTTT
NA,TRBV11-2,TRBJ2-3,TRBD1,CASTQLVQGADTQYF,TGTGCCAGCACCCAATTAGTCCAGGGGGCAGATACGCAGTATTTT
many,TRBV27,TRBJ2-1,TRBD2,CASSSTGGGKSYNEQFF,TGTGCCAGCAGTTCAACGGGGGGGGGTAAATCCTACAATGAGCAGTTCTTC
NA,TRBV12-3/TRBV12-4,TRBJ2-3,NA,CASSLRREDTQYF,TGTGCCAGCAGTCTCAGGAGGGAGGATACGCAGTATTTT
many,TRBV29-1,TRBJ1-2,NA,CSAGDNAFYGYTF,TGCAGCGCTGGGGACAACGCTTTCTATGGCTACACCTTC
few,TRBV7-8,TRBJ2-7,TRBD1,CASSSPGQAYYEQYF,TGTGCCAGCAGCTCGCCGGGACAGGCCTACTACGAGCAGTACTTC
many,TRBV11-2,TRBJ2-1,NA,CASSLNPGTYNEQFF,TGTGCCAGCAGCTTAAACCCCGGGACATACAATGAGCAGTTCTTC
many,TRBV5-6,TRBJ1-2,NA,CASRGAGYYGYTF,TGTGCCAGCAGGGGTGCGGGATACTATGGCTACACCTTC
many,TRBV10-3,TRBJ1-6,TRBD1,CAISAGTDNSPLHF,TGTGCCATCAGTGCTGGGACAGACAATTCACCCCTCCACTTT
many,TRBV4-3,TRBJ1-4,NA,CASSQETEAYGKLFF,TGCGCCAGCAGCCAAGAAACTGAGGCGTATGGAAAACTGTTTTTT
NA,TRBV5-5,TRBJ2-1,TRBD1,CASSKDRGDSYNEQFF,TGTGCCAGCAGTAAAGACAGGGGCGACTCCTACAATGAGCAGTTCTTC
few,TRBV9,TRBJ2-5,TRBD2,CASSLSGERETQYF,TGTGCCAGCAGCCTTAGCGGGGAGAGGGAGACCCAGTACTTC
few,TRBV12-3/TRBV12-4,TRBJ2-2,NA,CASSFKSYGADANTGELFF,TGTGCCAGCAGTTTTAAAAGTTACGGGGCAGACGCGAACACCGGGGAGCTGTTTTTT